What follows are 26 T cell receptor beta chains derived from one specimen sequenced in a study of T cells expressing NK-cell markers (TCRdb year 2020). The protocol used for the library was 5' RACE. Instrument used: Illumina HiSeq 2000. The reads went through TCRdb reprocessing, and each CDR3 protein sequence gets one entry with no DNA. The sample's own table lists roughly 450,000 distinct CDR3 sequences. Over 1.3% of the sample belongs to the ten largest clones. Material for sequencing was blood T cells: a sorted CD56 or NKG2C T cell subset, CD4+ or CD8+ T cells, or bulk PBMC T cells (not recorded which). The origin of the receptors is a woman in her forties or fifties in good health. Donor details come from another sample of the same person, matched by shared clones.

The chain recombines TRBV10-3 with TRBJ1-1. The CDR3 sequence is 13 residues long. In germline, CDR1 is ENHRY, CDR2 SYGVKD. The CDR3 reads CAISDTSNTEAFF.

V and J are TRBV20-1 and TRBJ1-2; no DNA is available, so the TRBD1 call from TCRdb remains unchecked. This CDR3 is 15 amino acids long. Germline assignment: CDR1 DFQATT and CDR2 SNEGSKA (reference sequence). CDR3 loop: CSARPGRVANYGYTF.

CDR3 sequence reads: CASSQELGRGGRNEQFF. The J gene is TRBJ2-1, the V gene TRBV4-1; TCRdb outputs TRBD1, but without DNA this stays unchecked. Germline V gene lookup returns CDR1 MGHRA and CDR2 YSYEKL. This CDR3 is built from 17 residues.

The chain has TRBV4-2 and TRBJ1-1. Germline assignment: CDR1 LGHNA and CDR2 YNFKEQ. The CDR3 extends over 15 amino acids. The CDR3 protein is CASSQDETGRGEAFF.

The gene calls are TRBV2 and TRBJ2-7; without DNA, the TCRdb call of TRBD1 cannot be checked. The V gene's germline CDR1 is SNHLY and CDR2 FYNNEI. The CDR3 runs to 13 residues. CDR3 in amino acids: CAVYRGIGYEQYF.

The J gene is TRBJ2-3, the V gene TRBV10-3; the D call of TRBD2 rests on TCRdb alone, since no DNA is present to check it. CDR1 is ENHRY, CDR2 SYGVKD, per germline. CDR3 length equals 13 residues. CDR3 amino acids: CAITTSGTDTQYF.

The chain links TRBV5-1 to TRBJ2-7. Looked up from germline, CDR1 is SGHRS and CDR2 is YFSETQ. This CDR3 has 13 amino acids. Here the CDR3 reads CASSFHIGYEQYF.

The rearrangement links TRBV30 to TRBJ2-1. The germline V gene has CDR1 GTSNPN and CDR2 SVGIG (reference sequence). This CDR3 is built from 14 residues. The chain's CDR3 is CAWSVGPHYNEQFF.

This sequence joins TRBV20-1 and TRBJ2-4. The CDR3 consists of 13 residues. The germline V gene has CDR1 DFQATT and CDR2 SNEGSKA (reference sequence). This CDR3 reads CSARDQQKNIQYF.

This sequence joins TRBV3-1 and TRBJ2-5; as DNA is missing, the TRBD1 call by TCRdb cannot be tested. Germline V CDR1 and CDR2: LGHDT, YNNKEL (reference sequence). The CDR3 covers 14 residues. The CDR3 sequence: CASTLRGGVETQYF.

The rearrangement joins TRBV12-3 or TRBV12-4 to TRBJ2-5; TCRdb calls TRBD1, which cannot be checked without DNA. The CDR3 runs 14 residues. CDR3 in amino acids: CASSLGGSRETQYF.

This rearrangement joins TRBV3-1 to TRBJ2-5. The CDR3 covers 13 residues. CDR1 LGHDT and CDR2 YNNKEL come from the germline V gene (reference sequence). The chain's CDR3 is CASSQDPFTSQYF.

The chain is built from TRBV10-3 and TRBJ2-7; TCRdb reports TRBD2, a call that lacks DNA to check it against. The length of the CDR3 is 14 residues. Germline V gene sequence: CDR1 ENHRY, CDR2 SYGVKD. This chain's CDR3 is CAIRTGLPSYEQYF.

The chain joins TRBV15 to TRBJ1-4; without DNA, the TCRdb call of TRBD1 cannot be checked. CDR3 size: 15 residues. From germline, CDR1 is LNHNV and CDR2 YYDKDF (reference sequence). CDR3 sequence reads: CATSRAGTGNEKLFF.

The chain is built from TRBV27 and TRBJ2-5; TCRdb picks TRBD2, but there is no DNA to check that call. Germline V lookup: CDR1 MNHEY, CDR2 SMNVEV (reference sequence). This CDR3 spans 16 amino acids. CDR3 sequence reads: CASSPTGLVGPETQYF.

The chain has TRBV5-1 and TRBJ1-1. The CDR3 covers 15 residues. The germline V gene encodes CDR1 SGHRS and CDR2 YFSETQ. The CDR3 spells CASSLRSVENTEAFF.

The CDR3 loop reads CASSYPKTDSGANVLTF. The chain carries TRBV6-6 and TRBJ2-6. The CDR3 sequence is 17 residues long. CDR1 is MNHNY and CDR2 is SVGAGI in the germline V gene (reference sequence).

The CDR3 sequence is CASSSRQVRHSPLHF. The chain recombines TRBV12-3 or TRBV12-4 with TRBJ1-6; TCRdb returns TRBD1, unconfirmable since there is no DNA. The CDR3 runs to 15 residues.

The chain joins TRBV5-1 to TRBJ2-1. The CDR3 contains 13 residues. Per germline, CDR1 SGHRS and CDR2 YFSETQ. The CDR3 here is CASSKAVYNEQFF.

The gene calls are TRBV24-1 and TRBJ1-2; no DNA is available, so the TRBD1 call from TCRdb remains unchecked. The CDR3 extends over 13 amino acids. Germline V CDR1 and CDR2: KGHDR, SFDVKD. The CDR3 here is CATSGLGVGGYTF.

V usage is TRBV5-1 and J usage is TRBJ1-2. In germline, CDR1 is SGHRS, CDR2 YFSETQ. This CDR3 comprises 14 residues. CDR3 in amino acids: CASSLDGRVSGYTF.

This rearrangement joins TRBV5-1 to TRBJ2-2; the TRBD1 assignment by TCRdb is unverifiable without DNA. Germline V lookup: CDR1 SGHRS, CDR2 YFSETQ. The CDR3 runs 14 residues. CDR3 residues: CASTLVQGTGELFF.

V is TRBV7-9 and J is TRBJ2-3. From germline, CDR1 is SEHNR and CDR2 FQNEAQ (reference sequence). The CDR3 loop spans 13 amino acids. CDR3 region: CATYYPGTDTQYF. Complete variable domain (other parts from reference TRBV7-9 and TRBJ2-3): DTGVSQNPRHKITKRGQNVTFRCDPISEHNRLYWYRQTLGQGPEFLTYFQNEAQLEKSRLLSDRFSAERPKGSFSTLEIQRTEQGDSAMYLCATYYPGTDTQYFGPGTRLTVL.

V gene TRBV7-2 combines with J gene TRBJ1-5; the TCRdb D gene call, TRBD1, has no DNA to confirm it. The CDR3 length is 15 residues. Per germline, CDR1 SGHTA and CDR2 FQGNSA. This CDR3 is CASKLGAGFFQPQHF.

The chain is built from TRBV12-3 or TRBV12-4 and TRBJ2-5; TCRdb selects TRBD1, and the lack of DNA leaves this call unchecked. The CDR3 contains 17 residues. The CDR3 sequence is CASSPPHNRDRGETQYF.

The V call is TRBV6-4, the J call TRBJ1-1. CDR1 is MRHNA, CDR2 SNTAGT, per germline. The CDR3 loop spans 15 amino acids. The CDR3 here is CASSDSYSGTTEAFF.